The next 19 T cell receptor beta chains were all read from a single sample in a study of blood T cell repertoires in COVID-19. The table came from immunoSEQ multiplex PCR; TCRdb's copy has only in-frame clones and leaves some out. The sample consists of roughly 380,000 clones, 70% to 90% of them appearing once. The sequenced material came from peripheral blood. The source of these receptors is a woman in her thirties or forties with COVID-19, enrolled during active disease.

The chain couples TRBV6-1 to TRBJ2-7, with 8 bases aligning to TRBD1. Germline V lookup: CDR1 MNHNS, CDR2 SASEGT. The CDR3 length is 17 residues. The J segment lost 4 bases and the V segment lost 1 base, leaving 12 bases of the junction unmatched. CDR3 nucleotides: TGTGCCAGCAGTGAAGGGGTGGCCGGGACAGGCATGTACGAGCAGTACTTC. Translating it yields CASSEGVAGTGMYEQYF.

The chain joins TRBV29-1 to TRBJ1-2; 9 nucleotides align to TRBD1. From germline, CDR1 is SQVTM and CDR2 ANQGSEA. This CDR3 has 13 residues. Losses at the gene ends were 7 bases for V and 4 bases for J; bases not matched to a gene: 7. The CDR3 loop reads CSAAPTGGYGYTF. CDR3 DNA sequence: TGCAGCGCCGCCCCGACAGGGGGCTATGGCTACACCTTC.

V gene TRBV6-4 combines with J gene TRBJ1-6, with 10 bases fitting TRBD1. The CDR3 is 15 amino acids. Germline V CDR1 and CDR2: MRHNA, SNTAGT. V was pared by 6 bases and J by 6 bases, with 5 bases of the junction left unmatched. The CDR3 reads CASSQGQGINSPLHF. The DNA of the CDR3 is TGTGCCAGCAGCCAGGGACAGGGGATTAATTCACCCCTCCACTTT.

This clone was counted once. The rearrangement links TRBV7-8 to TRBJ1-1; D remains unclear. This CDR3 region has 13 residues. Trimming stripped 1 base from V and 5 bases from J, with 8 bases between. Germline V gives CDR1 SGHVS, CDR2 FQNEAQ. CDR3: CASSLDSGTEAFF. CDR3 sequence (DNA): TGTGCCAGCAGCTTAGATTCCGGGACTGAAGCTTTCTTT.

This clone came up once. This chain links TRBV6-5 with TRBJ1-1, with 9 positions matching TRBD1. The germline CDR1 and CDR2 sequences are MNHEY and SVGAGI. The ends lost 0 bases at V and 6 bases at J; junction bases unmatched: 5. This CDR3 spans 15 amino acids. The CDR3 DNA reads as TGTGCCAGCAGTTACTCGGGACAGGGTATAGCTGAAGCTTTCTTT. This codes for CASSYSGQGIAEAFF.

This chain joins TRBV5-3 and TRBJ2-1; 8 bases map to TRBD1. TRBV5-3 is treated as an ORF (open reading frame) with a function not yet certain. The CDR3 loop spans 13 amino acids. V shed 6 bases, J shed 12 bases, and the junction held 11 bases outside the gene matches. The CDR3 nucleotides are TGTGCCAGAATAGGGACAGGAAATTGGTGGCAGTTCTTC. It codes for CARIGTGNWWQFF.

V is TRBV5-1 and J is TRBJ2-7; 8 nucleotides match TRBD1. V shed 4 bases, J shed 6 bases, and the junction held 9 bases outside the gene matches. Looked up from germline, CDR1 is SGHRS and CDR2 is YFSETQ. This CDR3 is 14 amino acids long. The CDR3 bases are TGCGCCAGCAGCCAAGGAAGGACAGGGAGCGAGCAGTACTTC. Amino acids: CASSQGRTGSEQYF.

The chain combines TRBV10-3 with TRBJ1-4; 8 bases match TRBD1. CDR3 size: 13 residues. The V and J ends lost 2 bases and 10 bases, in that order; junction bases with no gene match: 3. Germline V gene data show CDR1 as ENHRY and CDR2 as SYGVKD. For the CDR3, the DNA is TGTGCCATCAGTGAGCCTGGACAGGGAAAACTGTTTTTT. It translates to CAISEPGQGKLFF.

This chain's CDR3 is CASTLVGLSYGYTF. In nucleotides, the CDR3 is TGTGCCAGCACCCTGGTTGGACTGAGCTATGGCTACACCTTC. V gene TRBV28 combines with J gene TRBJ1-2; unclear D gene. Germline V gene sequence: CDR1 MDHEN, CDR2 SYDVKM. V lost 7 bases, J lost 4 bases, and 16 bases lay in between. The CDR3 totals 14 residues.

Remarks on this clone: This CDR3 is also generated by other DNA sequences in the sample. The J gene is TRBJ2-1, the V gene TRBV5-1; TRBD2 matches at 7 bases. This CDR3 contains 14 residues. Germline V CDR1 and CDR2: SGHRS, YFSETQ. J lost 4 bases, V lost 2 bases, and 3 bases had no gene match. The CDR3 is CASSLTGGYNEQFF. CDR3 coding DNA: TGCGCCAGCAGCTTAACGGGAGGTTACAATGAGCAGTTCTTC.

V gene TRBV6-1 combines with J gene TRBJ1-2; no clear D. CDR1 and CDR2 (germline): MNHNS, SASEGT. The CDR3 is 16 amino acids. V was clipped by 2 bases and J by 8 bases, with 21 bases between them. CDR3 loop: CASSELVVAGVGGYTF. The CDR3 nucleotides read TGTGCCAGCAGTGAATTGGTCGTTGCGGGTGTCGGGGGCTACACCTTC.

This rearrangement joins TRBV27 to TRBJ2-3; TRBD2 aligns across 11 bases. The CDR3 contains 20 residues. Germline CDR1 reads MNHEY; CDR2 reads SMNVEV (reference sequence). After removal of 4 bases from V and 3 bases from J, the junction contained 18 bases not matched to a gene. The CDR3 nucleotides are TGTGCCAGCAGTTATGGTAGGAGGCTAGCGGGAGGCCGGAGGACAGATACGCAGTATTTT. This sequence encodes CASSYGRRLAGGRRTDTQYF.

This chain connects TRBV6-6 to TRBJ2-1, with D possibly being TRBD2 (6 bases). CDR1 is MNHNY and CDR2 is SVGAGI in the germline V gene (reference sequence). This CDR3 is built from 13 residues. With 7 bases removed from V and 4 bases from J, the gap between germline ends came to 11 bases. The CDR3 DNA reads TGTGCCAGCAAGGAGGGCGGTTACAATGAGCAGTTCTTC. Encoded protein: CASKEGGYNEQFF.

The chain uses TRBV5-4 and TRBJ1-4, with D maybe TRBD1 (6 bases). The CDR3 is 14 amino acids. The ends were cut back, 5 bases at V and 11 bases at J, with 19 bases in the middle. The germline gives CDR1 SGHNT, CDR2 YYREEE (reference sequence). The CDR3 here is CASSQDSPTGKLFF. CDR3 sequence (DNA): TGTGCCAGCAGTCAGGACAGTCCCACTGGTAAACTGTTTTTT. The full variable domain, its missing parts supplied by reference TRBV5-4 and TRBJ1-4, is ETGVTQSPTHLIKTRGQQVTLRCSSQSGHNTVSWYQQALGQGPQFIFQYYREEENGRGNFPPRFSGLQFPNYSSELNVNALELDDSALYLCASSQDSPTGKLFFGSGTQLSVL.

The chain links TRBV5-1 to TRBJ2-1; possibly TRBD2 for D (6 bases). Germline loops: CDR1 SGHRS, CDR2 YFSETQ. The CDR3 is 12 amino acids. V was shortened by 4 bases and J by 5 bases, with 7 bases between the two germline ends. The CDR3 DNA sequence: TGCGCCAGCAGCCGGAGGGACAATGAGCAGTTCTTC. This encodes CASSRRDNEQFF.

The chain joins TRBV2 to TRBJ1-2, with D possibly TRBD1 on 6 matching bases. The CDR3 is made up of 15 amino acids. The V gene lost 7 bases and the J gene lost 2 bases, with 17 bases spanning the gap. Looked up from germline, CDR1 is SNHLY and CDR2 is FYNNEI. CDR3 in DNA: TGTGCCAGCACGTTCTGGACAGCTATAAACTATGGCTACACCTTC. As protein: CASTFWTAINYGYTF.

The V gene is TRBV7-9, the J gene TRBJ2-3; D unclear. The length of the CDR3 is 12 residues. Germline V lookup: CDR1 SEHNR, CDR2 FQNEAQ (reference sequence). V lost 5 bases and J lost 7, with 10 bases in between. CDR3 sequence (DNA): TGTGCCAGCAGCCTCCGGGTTCATACGCAGTATTTT. This encodes CASSLRVHTQYF.

The genes are TRBV9 and TRBJ2-2; 13 nucleotides align to TRBD2. The germline gives CDR1 SGDLS, CDR2 YYNGEE. CDR3 length: 17 amino acids. V shed 2 bases and J 6 bases; nucleotides not matched to a gene: 7. CDR3 region: CASSVTSGGLGSGELFF. The CDR3 bases are TGTGCCAGCAGCGTGACTAGCGGGGGGCTGGGTTCCGGGGAGCTGTTTTTT.

The rearrangement links TRBV6-2 or TRBV6-3 to TRBJ2-3, with a possible D match to TRBD1 (6 bases). CDR3 size: 12 residues. Deletions cut 4 bases from V and 5 bases from J, with 7 bases between. Germline V gene sequence: CDR1 MNHEY, CDR2 SVGEGT. CDR3: CASSFRGDTQYF. The CDR3 nucleotides read TGTGCCAGCAGTTTCAGGGGAGATACGCAGTATTTT.